Each of the 16 T cell receptor beta chains below was sequenced from the same sample in a study of T cells generated in artificial thymic organoids. The antigens for these receptors are not known. Organoids aggregated human HSPCs with DLL1-transduced murine MS5 stromal cells. The seeding cells were CD34+CD3- hematopoietic stem and progenitor cells purified by FACS to remove T cells. Reverse primers in the TRAC or TRBC constant regions drove separate semi-nested PCRs for TCRalpha and TCRbeta. TCRdb itself ran the 5' RACE reads through MiXCR, one entry per CDR3 protein. The sample includes 7,500 to 9,000 distinct CDR3 sequences, 24% of them seen just once. Sequencing was carried out using naive CD8+ T cells grown in artificial thymic organoids from cord blood stem and progenitor cells. The subset denotes: CD3+TCRalphabeta+CD8SP T cells; for blood, CD45RO-CCR7+ naive CD8+ T cells. All receptors come from a human donor who gave cord blood stem cells for thymic organoid culture, a cardiac surgery patient who gave postnatal thymus, or a blood donor (not recorded which).

This clonotype is medium-sized within its sample. The chain combines TRBV5-6 with TRBJ2-1, with D possibly being TRBD1 or TRBD2 (6 bases each). The CDR3 sequence is 13 residues long. With 4 bases removed from V and 8 bases from J, the gap between germline ends came to 13 bases. Germline CDR1 is SGHDT and CDR2 is YYEEEE. The CDR3 DNA is TGTGCCAGCAGCCTGGGGGGCGTGGATGAGCAGTTCTTC. Amino acids: CASSLGGVDEQFF.

A few counts support this clonotype. The chain employs TRBV5-5 and TRBJ1-2; D is perhaps TRBD1 (6 bases). The V gene lost 2 bases and the J gene lost 10 bases, with 15 bases spanning the gap. CDR3 size: 13 residues. Germline assignment: CDR1 SGHKS and CDR2 YYEKEE (reference sequence). The CDR3 protein is CASSFRQDLSYTF. CDR3 bases: TGTGCCAGCAGCTTTCGACAGGATCTGTCCTACACCTTC.

This clonotype was seen only a few times. The CDR3 loop is CASSSGQNTEAFF. The DNA of the CDR3 is TGTGCCAGCAGCTCGGGACAGAACACTGAAGCTTTCTTT. This sequence joins TRBV7-3 and TRBJ1-1; D might be TRBD1 (6 bases). The V and J ends lost 4 bases and 1 base respectively, with 7 bases between them. From germline, CDR1 is SGHTA and CDR2 FQGTGA. The CDR3 loop spans 13 amino acids.

This clonotype was observed a handful of times. The chain recombines TRBV6-2 or TRBV6-3 with TRBJ2-7, with unresolved D. CDR3 length equals 12 residues. CDR1 and CDR2 from the germline V gene are MNHEY and SVGEGT. Trimming removed 6 bases from V and 6 bases from J, with 12 bases in between. The CDR3 protein is CASRPRRLEQYF. The CDR3 nucleotides are TGTGCCAGCAGACCCCGAAGGCTCGAGCAGTACTTC.

This clonotype has a handful of counts. The V call is TRBV7-3, the J call TRBJ2-1, with 8 bases lining up with TRBD1. The CDR3 is 15 amino acids. Germline CDR1 SGHTA, CDR2 FQGTGA. The trim removed 5 bases at V and 6 bases at J, leaving 9 bases unmatched. The CDR3 bases are TGTGCCAGCAGCCTCAGGGGGCCATGGAGCAATGAGCAGTTCTTC. As protein: CASSLRGPWSNEQFF.

The rearrangement uses TRBV10-3 and TRBJ1-2; 10 bases match TRBD1. Germline lookup yields CDR1 ENHRY and CDR2 SYGVKD. The junction had 5 bases not matched to a gene; V was cut back by 6 bases and J by 7 bases. There are 13 residues in the CDR3. This chain's CDR3 is CAISPGQGTGYTF. CDR3 sequence (DNA): TGTGCCATCAGCCCGGGACAGGGGACTGGCTACACCTTC.

This chain joins TRBV12-3 or TRBV12-4 and TRBJ2-2; TRBD1 matches 8 bases. The CDR3 is made up of 14 amino acids. The V segment lost 5 bases and the J segment 3 bases; nucleotides outside the gene matches: 2. The CDR3 DNA reads TGTGCCAGCAGTCCGGACAGGGACACCGGGGAGCTGTTTTTT. Amino acid sequence: CASSPDRDTGELFF.

With respect to this clonotype: One end of the junction varies from germline; a read error may be responsible. V usage is TRBV6-2 or TRBV6-3 and J usage is TRBJ2-1; TRBD2 agrees at 8 bases. This CDR3 has 16 amino acids. Germline V gene lookup returns CDR1 MNHEY and CDR2 SVGEGT. CDR3 coding DNA: TGTGCCAGCAGTTACAAGCGGGAGCGAACCTACAATGAGCAGCTCTTC. This translates into CASSYKRERTYNEQLF.

The chain joins TRBV6-5 to TRBJ2-1, with D possibly being TRBD1 or TRBD2 (5 bases each). Germline V gene sequence: CDR1 MNHEY, CDR2 SVGAGI. Trimming shortened V by 5 bases and J by 4 bases, and 18 bases separated the two germline ends. This CDR3 is built from 16 residues. The CDR3 reads CASSRLPTGPYNEQFF. Written as DNA, the CDR3 is TGTGCCAGCAGTCGCCTCCCCACGGGGCCTTACAATGAGCAGTTCTTC.

This clonotype is medium-sized. This chain links TRBV4-1 with TRBJ2-2; D gene uncertain. CDR1 MGHRA and CDR2 YSYEKL come from the germline V gene. The CDR3 contains 16 residues. The CDR3 region is CESSPYYRRNTGELFF. The CDR3 bases are TGCGAAAGCAGCCCCTACTACAGACGAAACACCGGGGAGCTGTTTTTT.

The J gene is TRBJ1-2, the V gene TRBV5-1, with D possibly being TRBD1 (5 bases). V lost 1 base and J lost 4, with 11 bases in between. Germline CDR1 and CDR2: SGHRS and YFSETQ. This CDR3 is built from 14 residues. The CDR3 DNA is TGCGCCAGCAGCTTGCAGGGAACTAGCTATGGCTACACCTTC. Translating gives CASSLQGTSYGYTF.

V is TRBV7-2 and J is TRBJ2-5; 9 nucleotides match TRBD1. Germline V gene sequence: CDR1 SGHTA, CDR2 FQGNSA. CDR3 length equals 15 residues. With V trimmed by 1 base and J by 4 bases, 4 bases remained unmatched. This chain's CDR3 is CASSLVYRGLETQYF. The CDR3 nucleotides are TGTGCCAGCAGCTTAGTTTACAGGGGGCTAGAGACCCAGTACTTC.

This clonotype is medium-sized (0.01 to 0.1%) in the sample. V usage is TRBV5-1 and J usage is TRBJ2-7, with D possibly TRBD2 on 6 matching bases. The V end lost 1 base, the J end lost 4 bases, and 12 bases lay between the germline ends. Germline CDR1 SGHRS, CDR2 YFSETQ. The CDR3 loop spans 14 amino acids. The CDR3 DNA is TGCGCCAGCAGCTTGCAGGGACTTGGGTACGAGCAGTACTTC. Translating it yields CASSLQGLGYEQYF. Variable domain in full (rest from reference TRBV5-1 and TRBJ2-7): KAGVTQTPRYLIKTRGQQVTLSCSPISGHRSVSWYQQTPGQGLQFLFEYFSETQRNKGNFPGRFSGRQFSNSRSEMNVSTLELGDSALYLCASSLQGLGYEQYFGPGTRLTVT.

The V and J genes are TRBV6-5 and TRBJ2-3, with D perhaps TRBD2 (7 bases). The CDR3 consists of 13 residues. The V end lost 6 bases, the J end lost 3 bases, and 10 bases lay between the germline ends. Germline V gene lookup returns CDR1 MNHEY and CDR2 SVGAGI. The CDR3 region has the DNA TGTGCCAGCAGGAGGGGGGGGACAGATACGCAGTATTTT. As protein: CASRRGGTDTQYF.

In regard to this clonotype: A read error may explain this, as a much larger clone is one base away. V and J are TRBV24-1 and TRBJ2-1; 9 nucleotides agree with TRBD1. CDR3 size: 16 residues. The germline V gene has CDR1 KGHDR and CDR2 SFDVKD. The CDR3 here is CATSTGQGGPYNEQLF. CDR3 nucleotides: TGTGCCACCAGTACGGGACAGGGAGGCCCCTACAATGAGCAGCTCTTC.

This chain uses TRBV20-1 with TRBJ2-2; a possible D gene is TRBD1 (6 bases). CDR3 length: 14 residues. Trimming removed 3 bases from V and 4 bases from J, with 12 bases in between. CDR1 and CDR2 from the germline V gene are DFQATT and SNEGSKA (reference sequence). The CDR3, as DNA: TGCAGTGCTAGGGTGGCAGGGGTCACCGGGGAGCTGTTTTTT. It yields the protein CSARVAGVTGELFF.